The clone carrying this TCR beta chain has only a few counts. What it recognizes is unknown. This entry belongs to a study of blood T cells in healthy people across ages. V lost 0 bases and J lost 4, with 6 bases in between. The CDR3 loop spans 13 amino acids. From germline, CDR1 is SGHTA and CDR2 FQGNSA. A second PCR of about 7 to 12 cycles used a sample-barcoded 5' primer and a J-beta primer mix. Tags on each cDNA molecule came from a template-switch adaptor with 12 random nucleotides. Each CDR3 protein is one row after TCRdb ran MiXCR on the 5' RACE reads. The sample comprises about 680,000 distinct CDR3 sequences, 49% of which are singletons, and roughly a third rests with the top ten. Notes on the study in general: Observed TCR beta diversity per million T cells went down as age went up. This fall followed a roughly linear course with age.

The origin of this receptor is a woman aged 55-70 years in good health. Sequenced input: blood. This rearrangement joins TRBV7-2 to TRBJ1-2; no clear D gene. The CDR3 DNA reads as TGTGCCAGCAGCTTAGCGGAGCGCTATGGCTACACCTTC. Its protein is CASSLAERYGYTF.